A single sample is the source of the 14 T cell receptor beta chains below, sequenced in a study of T cell responses to AZD1222 COVID-19 vaccine. The assay was immunoSEQ multiplex PCR, and TCRdb's table has in-frame clones only and misses some. The sample lists over 55,000 clones, 84% occurring once. The sample here was peripheral blood, taken on day 0 of AZD1222 vaccination. Receptors were obtained from an adult in good health.

This rearrangement joins TRBV30 to TRBJ1-1; D perhaps matches TRBD1 (5 bases). Between the trimmed V and J ends, which lost 4 bases and 4 bases, there was a span of 13 bases. The CDR3 covers 13 residues. CDR1 is GTSNPN, CDR2 SVGIG, per germline (reference sequence). The CDR3: CAWKTTESTEAFF. The CDR3 nucleotides are TGTGCCTGGAAAACGACAGAGAGCACTGAAGCTTTCTTT.

The chain recombines TRBV6-2 or TRBV6-3 with TRBJ2-7; D is perhaps TRBD2 (5 bases). Germline V CDR1 and CDR2: MNHEY, SVGEGT. This CDR3 is built from 13 residues. The germline V and J ends were trimmed by 0 bases and 8 bases, with 11 bases remaining between them. The CDR3 loop reads CASSYSERRQQYF. CDR3 in DNA: TGTGCCAGCAGTTACTCGGAGCGGCGGCAGCAGTACTTC.

The V call is TRBV7-9, the J call TRBJ2-7; possibly TRBD1 or TRBD2 for D (6 bases each). CDR1 SEHNR and CDR2 FQNEAQ come from the germline V gene (reference sequence). The CDR3 contains 13 residues. Trimming removed 5 bases from V and 6 bases from J, with 14 bases in between. Written as DNA, the CDR3 is TGTGCCAGCAGCGTGGACAGCGGGCTCGAGCAGTACTTC. Its translation is CASSVDSGLEQYF. The full variable domain, rest sourced from reference TRBV7-9 and TRBJ2-7, is DTGVSQNPRHKITKRGQNVTFRCDPISEHNRLYWYRQTLGQGPEFLTYFQNEAQLEKSRLLSDRFSAERPKGSFSTLEIQRTEQGDSAMYLCASSVDSGLEQYFGPGTRLTVT.

The chain has TRBV18 and TRBJ1-1; TRBD1 might be the D (5 bases). Germline-derived CDR1 and CDR2 are KGHSH and LQKENI. The V end lost 3 bases, the J end lost 11 bases, and 16 bases lay between the germline ends. CDR3 length: 13 amino acids. CDR3 amino acids: CASSPLQEGEAFF. The CDR3 DNA is TGTGCCAGCTCACCCCTACAGGAGGGCGAGGCTTTCTTT. Full variable domain (outside the CDR3, taken from reference TRBV18 and TRBJ1-1): NAGVMQNPRHLVRRRGQEARLRCSPMKGHSHVYWYRQLPEEGLKFMVYLQKENIIDESGMPKERFSAEFPKEGPSILRIQQVVRGDSAAYFCASSPLQEGEAFFGQGTRLTVV.

The rearrangement uses TRBV29-1 and TRBJ2-1; possibly TRBD1 for D (6 bases). The CDR3 totals 11 residues. With 6 bases removed from V and 9 bases from J, the gap between germline ends came to 12 bases. Germline CDR1 and CDR2: SQVTM and ANQGSEA. The CDR3 nucleotides read TGCAGCGTGAAATCAGGGGTTGAGCAGTTCTTC. This codes for CSVKSGVEQFF.

This chain uses TRBV4-3 with TRBJ2-1; 15 nucleotides agree with TRBD2. The germline V gene encodes CDR1 LGHNA and CDR2 YSLEER. The V segment lost 1 base and the J segment 8 bases; nucleotides outside the gene matches: 21. The CDR3 covers 22 residues. CDR3 amino acids: CASSQVWGYGTSGGPWRDEQFF. In DNA form, the CDR3 reads TGCGCCAGCAGCCAAGTTTGGGGATACGGGACTAGCGGGGGGCCCTGGAGGGATGAGCAGTTCTTC.

The chain carries TRBV21-1 and TRBJ2-5; the table's D call TRBD1 went unverified against the DNA. TRBV21-1 is deemed a pseudogene. CDR3 length: 17 residues. The CDR3 region has the DNA TGTGCCAGCAGCAACCCGCTACTCAGGGACAGCCAAGAGACCCAGTACTTC. As protein: CASSNPLLRDSQETQYF.

This clone appeared a few times. The gene calls are TRBV11-1 and TRBJ1-2; D remains ambiguous. This CDR3 spans 14 amino acids. Germline CDR1 SGHAT, CDR2 FQDESV (reference sequence). V was shortened by 5 bases and J by 2 bases, with 12 bases between the two germline ends. CDR3 protein: CASSPSAGNYGYTF. The CDR3 bases are TGTGCCAGCAGCCCGTCCGCAGGCAACTATGGCTACACCTTC. Based on the CDR3 plus reference TRBV11-1 and TRBJ1-2, the full variable domain is EAEVAQSPRYKITEKSQAVAFWCDPISGHATLYWYRQILGQGPELLVQFQDESVVDDSQLPKDRFSAERLKGVDSTLKIQPAELGDSAMYLCASSPSAGNYGYTFGSGTRLTVV.

This chain joins TRBV6-5 and TRBJ2-1; 8 bases are shared with TRBD1. CDR1 is MNHEY, CDR2 SVGAGI, per germline. This CDR3 spans 15 amino acids. With 6 bases clipped from V and 7 bases from J, the junction kept 11 bases outside the gene matches. This CDR3 is CASSKSYRGRNEQFF. Written as DNA, the CDR3 is TGTGCCAGCAGCAAGTCCTACAGGGGGAGAAATGAGCAGTTCTTC.

The V and J genes are TRBV12-3 or TRBV12-4 and TRBJ1-1; D perhaps matches TRBD1 (5 bases). This CDR3 is built from 13 residues. Trimming stripped 7 bases from V and 0 bases from J, with 9 bases between. CDR3 region: CASIIGVNTEAFF. CDR3 nucleotide sequence: TGTGCCAGCATCATAGGGGTGAACACTGAAGCTTTCTTT.

The chain links TRBV4-3 to TRBJ1-1; D gene unclear. The CDR3 covers 15 residues. V shed 0 bases and J shed 3 bases, with 11 bases lying between them. Germline values: CDR1 LGHNA, CDR2 YSLEER. This CDR3 is CASSQEPTRDTEAFF. The DNA for the CDR3 is TGCGCCAGCAGCCAAGAACCAACCCGGGACACTGAAGCTTTCTTT.

The V call is TRBV28, the J call TRBJ2-7; the D gene could be TRBD1 or TRBD2 (5 bases each). CDR1 and CDR2 (germline): MDHEN, SYDVKM. This CDR3 has 15 residues. Trimming stripped 7 bases from V and 0 bases from J, with 16 bases between. CDR3 sequence: CASTPAGSSSYEQYF. As DNA, the CDR3 is TGTGCCAGCACCCCTGCAGGGAGCTCCTCCTACGAGCAGTACTTC. The entire variable domain, with the rest obtained from reference TRBV28 and TRBJ2-7, is as follows: DVKVTQSSRYLVKRTGEKVFLECVQDMDHENMFWYRQDPGLGLRLIYFSYDVKMKEKGDIPEGYSVSREKKERFSLILESASTNQTSMYLCASTPAGSSSYEQYFGPGTRLTVT.

The chain joins TRBV9 to TRBJ1-4; D perhaps matches TRBD1 (6 bases). CDR3 length: 12 residues. The V and J ends lost 3 bases and 10 bases respectively, with 10 bases between them. Germline CDR1 and CDR2: SGDLS and YYNGEE. CDR3 region: CASSGQQGKLFF. The CDR3 region has the DNA TGTGCCAGCAGCGGACAACAGGGAAAACTGTTTTTT.

The rearrangement uses TRBV19 and TRBJ1-2; D is undetermined. This CDR3 spans 16 amino acids. Trimming pared 1 base from V and 3 bases from J, leaving 15 bases between. Germline V gene sequence: CDR1 LNHDA, CDR2 SQIVND (reference sequence). In DNA form, the CDR3 reads TGTGCCAGTAGTATAGGTTTGTCAGTTTTCTACTATGGCTACACCTTC. Its translation is CASSIGLSVFYYGYTF.